What follows are 20 T cell receptor beta chains derived from one specimen sequenced in a study of metastatic and nonmetastatic thyroid tumors. TCRdb re-called clones via MiXCR from the PCR reads. The sample yields 45,000 to 60,000 clones, about 15% seen once. The entire patient cohort was treatment-naive prior to thyroid surgery. The material sequenced was blood. All receptors derive from a female donor with papillary thyroid cancer or a benign thyroid nodule (not recorded which). Some clones in this sample may be carry-over from other donors' samples.

The chain has TRBV4-2 and TRBJ2-2; D unclear. CDR3 length equals 17 residues. In germline, CDR1 is LGHNA, CDR2 YNFKEQ. Trimming cost V 4 bases and J 0 bases, with 15 bases left between them. The CDR3 sequence is CASSLPGRGPNTGELFF. The CDR3 nucleotides are TGTGCCAGCAGCCTGCCCGGGCGCGGACCGAACACCGGGGAGCTGTTTTTT.

The V gene is TRBV30, the J gene TRBJ2-3; no definite D call. The CDR3 extends over 14 amino acids. The germline V gene has CDR1 GTSNPN and CDR2 SVGIG (reference sequence). Trimming took 0 bases from V and 4 from J, leaving 11 bases between them. The CDR3 here is CAWSVPSKADTQYF. CDR3 DNA sequence: TGTGCCTGGAGTGTACCGAGCAAGGCAGATACGCAGTATTTT.

This clone occurred many times. The chain has TRBV19 and TRBJ1-5; 8 bases match TRBD1. V lost 4 bases to trimming and J lost 6 bases; unmatched junction nucleotides: 5. This CDR3 is 14 amino acids long. Germline loops: CDR1 LNHDA, CDR2 SQIVND (reference sequence). The CDR3 loop is CASSTDRGGQPQHF. CDR3 bases: TGTGCCAGTAGTACTGACAGGGGAGGTCAGCCCCAGCATTTT.

This clone was recorded at least ten times. The same CDR3 also results from other DNA sequences found in this sample. The gene calls are TRBV29-1 and TRBJ2-1; 8 bases align to TRBD2. CDR1 and CDR2 (germline): SQVTM, ANQGSEA. Losses at the gene ends were 4 bases for V and 7 bases for J; bases not matched to a gene: 12. The CDR3 length is 15 residues. CDR3 nucleotide sequence: TGCAGCGTTGCCCGGGAGGGCCCCACCCTTAATGAGCAGTTCTTC. It codes for CSVAREGPTLNEQFF.

As to this clone: Given a much more abundant clone one base away, this may be a read error. The rearrangement links TRBV7-8 to TRBJ2-5; unclear D gene. CDR1 SGHVS and CDR2 FQNEAQ come from the germline V gene. Trimming cost V 6 bases and J 7 bases, with 9 bases left between them. The length of the CDR3 is 11 residues. Here the CDR3 reads CASRALGTQYF. In nucleotides, the CDR3 is TGTGCCAGCAGAGCGTTGGGGACCCAGTACTTC.

The table lists this clone with many counts. The J gene is TRBJ2-1, the V gene TRBV10-3; possible D gene TRBD1, 5 bases. V lost 2 bases to trimming and J lost 4 bases, with 6 bases between them. This CDR3 has 13 amino acids. The germline CDR1 and CDR2 sequences are ENHRY and SYGVKD. The CDR3 sequence is CAISEQGYNEQFF. CDR3 in DNA: TGTGCCATCAGTGAGCAGGGTTACAATGAGCAGTTCTTC.

This clone was detected only a few times. A much larger clonotype is one base distant, so this may be a read error. This chain uses TRBV28 with TRBJ2-3, with D unresolved. The CDR3 has 13 amino acids. With 3 bases removed from V and 2 bases from J, the gap between germline ends came to 6 bases. The V gene's germline CDR1 is MDHEN and CDR2 SYDVKM. The CDR3 reads CASSFSITDTQYF. The CDR3 DNA reads TGTGCCAGCAGTTTCTCTATCACAGATACGCAGTATTTT.

Points on this clone: At one end, the junction sequence differs from germline, possibly due to a read error. The chain employs TRBV28 and TRBJ1-6, with 7 nucleotides matching TRBD1. The germline CDR1 and CDR2 sequences are MDHEN and SYDVKM. This CDR3 is built from 17 residues. The CDR3 protein is CVSSTFVQGPYNSPLHF. The CDR3 coding sequence is TGTGTCAGCAGCACCTTTGTACAGGGGCCTTATAACTCACCCCTCCACTTT.

V and J are TRBV28 and TRBJ1-2; no firm D call. This CDR3 has 14 residues. Per the germline V gene, CDR1 is MDHEN and CDR2 is SYDVKM. In nucleotides, the CDR3 is TGTTCTAGCCGGCTGCCTGGAGCTAACTATGGCTACACCTTC. This codes for CSSRLPGANYGYTF.

There are a few counts of this clone. The genes are TRBV28 and TRBJ2-1; 9 bases match TRBD2. CDR1 MDHEN and CDR2 SYDVKM come from the germline V gene. Trimming cost V 6 bases and J 8 bases; bases outside gene matches: 14. The CDR3 runs to 16 residues. The CDR3 sequence: CASSGTDRAGGDEQFF. In nucleotides, the CDR3 is TGTGCCAGCAGCGGCACCGACCGGGCGGGAGGGGATGAGCAGTTCTTC.

This clone was recorded at least ten times. V and J are TRBV4-1 and TRBJ1-1, with D possibly matching TRBD1 (6 bases). The CDR3 covers 14 residues. Trimming removed 7 bases from V and 1 base from J, with 13 bases in between. Germline CDR1 MGHRA, CDR2 YSYEKL. The chain's CDR3 is CASKGGAGNTEAFF. The CDR3 bases are TGCGCCAGCAAAGGGGGGGCAGGGAACACTGAAGCTTTCTTT.

Many counts were recorded for this clone. This chain uses TRBV19 with TRBJ2-1; weak D call: TRBD1 (5 bases). The germline V gene has CDR1 LNHDA and CDR2 SQIVND (reference sequence). CDR3 size: 15 residues. The V gene lost 0 bases and the J gene lost 6 bases, with 12 bases spanning the gap. The CDR3 loop is CASSIDRVRVNEQFF. CDR3 coding DNA: TGTGCCAGTAGTATAGACAGGGTAAGGGTCAATGAGCAGTTCTTC.

To note about this clone: One end of the junction varies from germline; a read error may be responsible. V and J are TRBV12-3 or TRBV12-4 and TRBJ2-1; possible D gene TRBD2, 6 bases. The CDR3 runs to 16 residues. The CDR3 nucleotides read TGTGCCAACAGTTTAGCGGAGGGCAGTGTGTACAATGAGCAGTTCTTC. Its protein product is CANSLAEGSVYNEQFF.

As concerns this clone: Mismatch with germline at one junction end may stem from a read error. V is TRBV6-1 and J is TRBJ2-2; D may be TRBD1 (6 bases). This CDR3 is 12 amino acids long. Germline lookup yields CDR1 MNHNS and CDR2 SASEGT. The CDR3 is CASSEQGGELFF. The CDR3 DNA reads TGTGCAAGCAGTGAACAGGGCGGGGAGCTGTTTTTT.

This clone was counted many times. This chain uses TRBV5-6 with TRBJ2-3; 8 positions agree with TRBD2. Germline trimming cut 0 bases from V and 6 bases from J; bases unmatched to any gene: 3. The CDR3 runs 14 residues. Germline V gene lookup returns CDR1 SGHDT and CDR2 YYEEEE. The CDR3 DNA reads TGTGCCAGCAGCTTGGGGGCTAGCGGGGATACGCAGTATTTT. It translates to CASSLGASGDTQYF.

J is TRBJ2-2 and V is TRBV2; 7 bases fit TRBD2. Germline lookup yields CDR1 SNHLY and CDR2 FYNNEI. CDR3 length: 15 residues. After removal of 3 bases from V and 3 bases from J, the junction contained 4 bases not matched to a gene. CDR3 in amino acids: CASSDLSGDTGELFF. CDR3 bases: TGTGCCAGCAGTGATTTGAGCGGGGACACCGGGGAGCTGTTTTTT.

This clone occurred a few times. Other DNA sequences in the sample encode the same CDR3. The rearrangement uses TRBV20-1 and TRBJ2-2; the D gene is possibly TRBD1 (6 bases). Germline-derived CDR1 and CDR2 are DFQATT and SNEGSKA (reference sequence). V was pared by 4 bases and J by 4 bases, with 19 bases between. The CDR3 is 16 amino acids. CDR3 sequence (DNA): TGCAGTGCTAACAGTCCGGGGACACTGGTCACCGGGGAGCTGTTTTTT. It specifies CSANSPGTLVTGELFF.

In its sample, this clone was seen many times. The genes are TRBV6-5 and TRBJ2-5; the D is unclear. The V end lost 2 bases, the J end lost 6 bases, and 7 bases lay between the germline ends. This CDR3 has 12 residues. Germline V gene data show CDR1 as MNHEY and CDR2 as SVGAGI. CDR3 sequence (DNA): TGTGCCAGCAGTTACCCTGGGCAGACCCAGTACTTC. Protein: CASSYPGQTQYF.

Details on this clone: One end of the junction is discordant with germline, which a read error may explain. The chain uses TRBV6-1 and TRBJ2-5; no definite D call. This CDR3 comprises 14 residues. The germline V gene encodes CDR1 MNHNS and CDR2 SASEGT. The CDR3: CASSPLTYRETRYF. In DNA form, the CDR3 reads TGTGCCAGCAGTCCCCTCACTTACCGAGAGACCCGGTACTTC.

This clone was seen only a few times. A read error may produce the germline difference seen at one junction end. V and J are TRBV29-1 and TRBJ2-2; D may be TRBD2 (5 bases). CDR1 is SQVTM and CDR2 is ANQGSEA in the germline V gene. There are 13 residues in the CDR3. In nucleotides, the CDR3 is TGCGGCGTTGTCGGGATGAGCACCGGGGAGCTGTTTTTT. Amino acid sequence: CGVVGMSTGELFF.